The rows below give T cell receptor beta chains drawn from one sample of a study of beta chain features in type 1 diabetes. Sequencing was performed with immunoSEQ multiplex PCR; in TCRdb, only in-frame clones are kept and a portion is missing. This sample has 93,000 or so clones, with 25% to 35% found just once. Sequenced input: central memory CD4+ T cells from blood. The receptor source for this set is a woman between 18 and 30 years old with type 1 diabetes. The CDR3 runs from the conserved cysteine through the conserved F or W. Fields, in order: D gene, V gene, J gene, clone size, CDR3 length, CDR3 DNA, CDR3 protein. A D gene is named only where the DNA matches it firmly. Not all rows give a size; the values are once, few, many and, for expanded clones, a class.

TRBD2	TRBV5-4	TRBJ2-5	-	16	TGTGCCAGCAGCGGATTCCGCGGGACTAGCGAAGAGACCCAGTACTTC	CASSGFRGTSEETQYF
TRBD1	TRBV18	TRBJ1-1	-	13	TGTGCCAGCTCAACTACAGGGGGCTCTGAAGCTTTCTTT	CASSTTGGSEAFF
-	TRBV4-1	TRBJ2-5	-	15	TGCGCCAGCAGCCAAACCGGGACTTACCAAGAGACCCAGTACTTC	CASSQTGTYQETQYF
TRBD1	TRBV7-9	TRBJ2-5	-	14	TGTGCCAGCAGCACAGACAGGGGTCAGGAGACCCAGTACTTC	CASSTDRGQETQYF
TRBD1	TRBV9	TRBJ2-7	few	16	TGTGCCAGCAGCGAGGAGCCCGGGACAGGGTCCTACGAGCAGTACTTC	CASSEEPGTGSYEQYF
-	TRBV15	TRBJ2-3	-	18	TGTGCCACCAGCAGAGACGTCCCGGCAGGGGGGTTTACAGATACGCAGTATTTT	CATSRDVPAGGFTDTQYF
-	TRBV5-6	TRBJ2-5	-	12	TGTGCCAGCAGCTTGGTCGGAGAGACCCAGTACTTC	CASSLVGETQYF
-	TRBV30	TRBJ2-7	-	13	TGTGCCTGGAGTCGACCTCAGGGTTACGAGCAGTACTTC	CAWSRPQGYEQYF
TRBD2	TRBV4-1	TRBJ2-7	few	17	TGCGCCAGCAGCACACCCTCTCCGGGACTAGCGTACAACGAGCAGTACTTC	CASSTPSPGLAYNEQYF
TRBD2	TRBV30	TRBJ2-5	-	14	TGTGCCTGGAGGGTAGCGGGTTCGGGGGAGACCCAGTACTTC	CAWRVAGSGETQYF
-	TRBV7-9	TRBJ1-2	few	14	TGTGCCAGCAGCTTCGAGTCAGGCAACTATGGCTACACCTTC	CASSFESGNYGYTF